This entry lists 27 T cell receptor beta chains sequenced from one sample in a study of blood T cells in healthy people across ages. PCR was performed a second time for roughly 6 to 12 cycles using a sample-barcoded 5' primer and a J-beta primer mix. TCRdb processed the 5' RACE reads anew with MiXCR; each CDR3 protein has one entry. The sample contains just over 1 million distinct CDR3 sequences, roughly 45% of which appear only once. Sequenced sample: blood. These receptors were obtained from a woman aged 55-69 years in good health.

The sample holds a few counts of this clonotype. This chain joins TRBV24-1 and TRBJ2-3; D is ambiguous. The CDR3 loop spans 11 amino acids. CDR1 is KGHDR and CDR2 is SFDVKD in the germline V gene. Trimming took 3 bases from V and 10 from J, leaving 7 bases between them. The CDR3 region has the DNA TGTGCCACCAGTGATATGAGTGCGCAGTATTTT. It is translated as CATSDMSAQYF.

The sample holds one count of this clonotype. The V call is TRBV5-1, the J call TRBJ2-3; D possibly corresponds to TRBD1 (5 bases). The CDR3 has 14 amino acids. Trimming took off 4 bases at V and 2 bases at J, with 11 bases between the two ends. From germline, CDR1 is SGHRS and CDR2 YFSETQ. The CDR3 loop reads CASSVGHLTDTQYF. For the CDR3, the DNA is TGCGCCAGCAGCGTAGGACACCTCACAGATACGCAGTATTTT.

Regarding this clonotype: One end of the junction fails to match germline, which may point to a read error. This sequence joins TRBV10-3 and TRBJ2-3; TRBD2 agrees at 12 bases. The CDR3 is 17 residues long. CDR1 and CDR2 from the germline V gene are ENHRY and SYGVKD. DNA for the CDR3: TGTGCCACCAGTGAAACCCTAGCGGGAGGGCCTTTAGATACGCAGTATTTT. Translation gives CATSETLAGGPLDTQYF.

The chain employs TRBV20-1 and TRBJ2-7, with 10 bases matching TRBD2. The DNA end is more similar to TRBJ2-5, so the J call may be wrong. The CDR3 is 13 residues long. Germline loops: CDR1 DFQATT, CDR2 SNEGSKA (reference sequence). The CDR3 DNA reads TGCAGTGTGGCTAGCGGGAGTATACAGACCCAGTACTTC. It codes for CSVASGSIQTQYF.

The V call is TRBV7-9, the J call TRBJ1-2, with unresolved D. Germline V CDR1 and CDR2: SEHNR, FQNEAQ (reference sequence). The ends were cut back, 10 bases at V and 7 bases at J, with 13 bases in the middle. There are 11 residues in the CDR3. Written as DNA, the CDR3 is TGTGCCACCCAAATTTCCGGTGGCTACACCTTC. Its protein is CATQISGGYTF.

This clonotype was seen a handful of times. The genes are TRBV6-1 and TRBJ1-1; D may be TRBD1 (5 bases). With 5 bases removed from V and 7 bases from J, the gap between germline ends came to 23 bases. CDR3 length: 16 residues. Germline loops: CDR1 MNHNS, CDR2 SASEGT. The CDR3 loop reads CASSTVAAQSRGEAFF. CDR3 DNA: TGTGCCAGCAGTACGGTGGCAGCCCAAAGTAGGGGTGAAGCTTTCTTT.

This clonotype was recorded a few times. The chain joins TRBV30 to TRBJ1-5; D call uncertain. The germline V gene encodes CDR1 GTSNPN and CDR2 SVGIG (reference sequence). The CDR3 totals 13 residues. Trimming shortened V by 2 bases and J by 3 bases, and 8 bases separated the two germline ends. CDR3 nucleotides: TGTGCCTGGAGTACGGCCAACAATCAGCCCCAGCATTTT. Translation gives CAWSTANNQPQHF.

The chain employs TRBV5-1 and TRBJ2-5, with a tentative D call TRBD2 (6 bases). Germline CDR1 reads SGHRS; CDR2 reads YFSETQ. CDR3 length equals 14 residues. V was shortened by 3 bases and J by 7 bases, with 16 bases between the two germline ends. Here the CDR3 DNA reads TGCGCCAGCAGCTCAGCGGGCGGGGAGATGACCCAGTACTTC. It specifies CASSSAGGEMTQYF.

This chain uses TRBV7-2 with TRBJ2-7, with 7 positions matching TRBD2. Trimming cost V 0 bases and J 0 bases; bases outside gene matches: 2. This CDR3 has 15 amino acids. Germline V CDR1 and CDR2: SGHTA, FQGNSA. CDR3 sequence (DNA): TGTGCCAGCAGCTTAGCTAGCGGGCTCTCCTACGAGCAGTACTTC. Protein: CASSLASGLSYEQYF.

This clonotype was seen only a few times. V is TRBV20-1 and J is TRBJ1-5; 8 nucleotides match TRBD1. Germline lookup yields CDR1 DFQATT and CDR2 SNEGSKA (reference sequence). The CDR3 length is 16 residues. The ends lost 3 bases at V and 1 base at J; junction bases unmatched: 8. The CDR3 DNA sequence: TGCAGTGCTAGGGCCGACAGGGGAGGCAGCAATCAGCCCCAGCATTTT. Its translation is CSARADRGGSNQPQHF.

V gene TRBV20-1 combines with J gene TRBJ2-3; no clear D gene. Germline CDR1 DFQATT, CDR2 SNEGSKA (reference sequence). The ends were cut back, 4 bases at V and 10 bases at J, with 15 bases in the middle. The CDR3 covers 12 residues. The CDR3 loop is CSAIPLSEAQYF. The CDR3 DNA reads as TGCAGTGCTATCCCCCTCTCTGAGGCGCAGTATTTT.

In this sample, this clonotype turned up a few times. The V call is TRBV14, the J call TRBJ2-1, with 11 bases identical to TRBD2. The CDR3 totals 17 residues. Losses at the gene ends were 1 base for V and 7 bases for J; bases not matched to a gene: 9. In germline, CDR1 is SGHDN, CDR2 FVKESK. CDR3 amino acids: CASSQVGLAGGRNEQFF. In DNA form, the CDR3 reads TGTGCCAGCAGCCAAGTAGGGTTAGCGGGAGGGAGGAATGAGCAGTTCTTC.

The V and J genes are TRBV28 and TRBJ2-7, with D perhaps matching TRBD1 (5 bases). Trimming took off 7 bases at V and 3 bases at J, with 16 bases between the two ends. This CDR3 contains 14 residues. From germline, CDR1 is MDHEN and CDR2 SYDVKM. For the CDR3, the DNA is TGTGCCAGCAAAGGTATGACAGCAATCTACGAGCAGTACTTC. This codes for CASKGMTAIYEQYF.

The chain employs TRBV4-2 and TRBJ2-1, with TRBD2 matching over 13 bases. The tail of the sequence fits TRBJ2-7 better, so the J call may be wrong. The CDR3 consists of 18 residues. Germline CDR1 is LGHNA and CDR2 is YNFKEQ. The CDR3 loop is CASSQDGLAGEVSDEQYF. CDR3 DNA sequence: TGTGCCAGCAGCCAAGATGGACTAGCGGGAGAAGTCTCCGATGAGCAGTACTTC.

This clonotype came up a few times. This chain joins TRBV27 and TRBJ1-1; 7 nucleotides match TRBD1. The CDR3 is made up of 14 amino acids. Germline V CDR1 and CDR2: MNHEY, SMNVEV (reference sequence). The junction had 2 bases not matched to a gene; V was cut back by 0 bases and J by 4 bases. CDR3 sequence reads: CASSLSSGGTEAFF. CDR3 coding DNA: TGTGCCAGCAGTTTATCGTCAGGGGGCACTGAAGCTTTCTTT.

The V call is TRBV20-1, the J call TRBJ2-1; the D call may be TRBD1 or TRBD2 (5 bases each). Germline loops: CDR1 DFQATT, CDR2 SNEGSKA (reference sequence). This CDR3 is built from 14 residues. Trimming took off 3 bases at V and 5 bases at J, with 14 bases between the two ends. CDR3 sequence reads: CSARGDPWNNEQFF. CDR3 sequence (DNA): TGCAGTGCTAGGGGGGACCCGTGGAACAATGAGCAGTTCTTC.

J is TRBJ2-7 and V is TRBV6-1; TRBD2 aligns across 10 bases. Germline V CDR1 and CDR2: MNHNS, SASEGT. The CDR3 has 16 residues. After removal of 4 bases from V and 9 bases from J, the junction contained 15 bases not matched to a gene. The chain's CDR3 is CASSALTSGPYNAQYF. The CDR3 DNA follows: TGTGCCAGCAGTGCTTTGACTAGCGGGCCGTACAATGCGCAGTACTTC.

The chain has TRBV5-4 and TRBJ2-1; perhaps TRBD2 as D (5 bases). Germline V gene sequence: CDR1 SGHNT, CDR2 YYREEE (reference sequence). The germline V and J ends were trimmed by 5 bases and 7 bases, with 13 bases remaining between them. This CDR3 has 13 residues. The CDR3 DNA sequence: TGTGCCAGCAGGCAGGCTAGCCCTAATGAGCAGTTCTTC. Translation: CASRQASPNEQFF.

V and J are TRBV20-1 and TRBJ2-7; 8 nucleotides line up with TRBD2. The CDR3 has 14 amino acids. With 8 bases clipped from V and 2 bases from J, the junction kept 11 bases outside the gene matches. CDR1 DFQATT and CDR2 SNEGSKA come from the germline V gene (reference sequence). The CDR3 region has the DNA TGCAGTCTCCCCCCAGCGGGAGTTGCCTACGAGCAGTACTTC. It is translated as CSLPPAGVAYEQYF.

The chain combines TRBV29-1 with TRBJ2-1; D unclear. The end of the DNA aligns better with TRBJ2-7, so the J call may be wrong. The germline gives CDR1 SQVTM, CDR2 ANQGSEA. The CDR3 extends over 14 amino acids. CDR3 nucleotides: TGCAGCATGGGCGGCACGAGCTCCTACAATGAGCAGTACTTC. Its protein is CSMGGTSSYNEQYF.

This clonotype was seen a handful of times. This chain joins TRBV15 and TRBJ2-4; no reliable D call. Germline CDR1 is LNHNV and CDR2 is YYDKDF (reference sequence). This CDR3 is 13 amino acids long. Trimming removed 5 bases from V and 5 bases from J, with 10 bases in between. The CDR3 is CATSGRAQNIQYF. The DNA of the CDR3 is TGTGCCACCAGCGGCCGGGCCCAAAACATTCAGTACTTC.

A few counts support this clonotype. V and J are TRBV29-1 and TRBJ2-1; 14 nucleotides align to TRBD2. CDR1 and CDR2 from the germline V gene are SQVTM and ANQGSEA. The CDR3 runs to 15 residues. Germline trimming cut 7 bases from V and 9 bases from J; bases unmatched to any gene: 11. The DNA of the CDR3 is TGCAGCGCCCGGAGGGGACTAGCGGGAGTCCTTGAGCAGTTCTTC. Protein product: CSARRGLAGVLEQFF.

The chain joins TRBV12-3 or TRBV12-4 to TRBJ2-5; TRBD2 aligns across 8 bases. V dropped 3 bases and J dropped 2; count of bases not matched to a gene: 5. This CDR3 spans 15 amino acids. The CDR3 nucleotides read TGTGCCAGCAGTTTGGCGGGAGGACAACAAGAGACCCAGTACTTC. It encodes CASSLAGGQQETQYF.

J is TRBJ2-1 and V is TRBV30; 10 positions agree with TRBD2. The CDR3 totals 15 residues. The V gene end was trimmed by 2 bases and the J gene end by 9 bases; junction bases not matched to a gene: 10. The germline V gene has CDR1 GTSNPN and CDR2 SVGIG (reference sequence). For the CDR3, the DNA is TGTGCCTGGAGTACCATGGCACTAGCGGGATCTGAGCAGTTCTTC. It codes for CAWSTMALAGSEQFF.

Only a few counts were recorded for this clonotype. The rearrangement links TRBV11-2 to TRBJ2-7; D is unclear. Germline loops: CDR1 SGHAT, CDR2 FQNNGV. V shed 5 bases and J shed 2 bases, with 10 bases lying between them. The CDR3 spans 13 residues. The CDR3 DNA reads as TGTGCCAGCAGCCGCCAAATCCCCTACGAGCAGTACTTC. Encoded protein: CASSRQIPYEQYF. Full variable domain (missing parts from reference TRBV11-2 and TRBJ2-7): EAGVAQSPRYKIIEKRQSVAFWCNPISGHATLYWYQQILGQGPKLLIQFQNNGVVDDSQLPKDRFSAERLKGVDSTLKIQPAKLEDSAVYLCASSRQIPYEQYFGPGTRLTVT.

This clonotype was picked up a small number of times. The chain is built from TRBV5-1 and TRBJ2-7; 7 positions agree with TRBD2. The CDR3 runs 14 residues. The germline CDR1 and CDR2 sequences are SGHRS and YFSETQ. After removal of 6 bases from V and 4 bases from J, the junction contained 10 bases not matched to a gene. CDR3 nucleotide sequence: TGCGCCAGCACCCCAAACGGGGGGATTTACGAGCAGTACTTC. It yields the protein CASTPNGGIYEQYF.

The chain joins TRBV6-1 to TRBJ1-1, with D uncertain. The CDR3 runs 14 residues. The V end lost 3 bases, the J end lost 5 bases, and 13 bases lay between the germline ends. Germline V lookup: CDR1 MNHNS, CDR2 SASEGT. The CDR3 DNA follows: TGTGCCAGCAGTGAGACGCACACGGGGACTGAAGCTTTCTTT. This sequence encodes CASSETHTGTEAFF.